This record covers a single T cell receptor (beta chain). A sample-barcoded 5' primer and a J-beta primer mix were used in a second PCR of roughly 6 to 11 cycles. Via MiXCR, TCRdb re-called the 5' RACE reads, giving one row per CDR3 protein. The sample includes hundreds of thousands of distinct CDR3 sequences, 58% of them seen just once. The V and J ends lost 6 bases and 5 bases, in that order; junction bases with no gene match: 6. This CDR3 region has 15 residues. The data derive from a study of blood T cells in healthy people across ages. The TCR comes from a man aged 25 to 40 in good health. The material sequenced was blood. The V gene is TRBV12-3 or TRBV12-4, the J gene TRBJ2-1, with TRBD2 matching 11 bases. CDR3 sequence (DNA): TGTGCCAGCAGAACCGTACTAGCGGGGGACAATGAGCAGTTCTTC. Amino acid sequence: CASRTVLAGDNEQFF.